The clone carrying this T cell receptor beta chain was observed a few times. The germline CDR1 and CDR2 sequences are LNHDA and SQIVND (reference sequence). The CDR3 length is 16 residues. V shed 5 bases, J shed 4 bases, and the junction held 9 bases outside the gene matches. Time point noted: persistent/refractory GD, antithyroid drugs over 5 years with positive TRAb. The TCR library was made from RNA extracted from PBMCs. This entry is derived from a study of regulatory T cells in long-lasting Graves disease. In building TCR beta libraries, iRepertoire HTBI primers were used together with Arm-PCR of CDR3 regions. TCRdb reprocessed the multiplex PCR reads via MiXCR and lists one record per CDR3 protein. The top ten hold approximately 25% of the sample, which has fewer than 450,000 distinct CDR3 sequences, about 20% seen once.

Sequencing used peripheral blood mononuclear cells (PBMCs), obtained when the disease was refractory, from a patient treated with antithyroid drugs. The chain is built from TRBV19 and TRBJ2-7; 12 nucleotides align to TRBD1. The TCR comes from a female donor with Graves disease. This CDR3 reads CASSPYLGQGAYEQYF. CDR3 nucleotide sequence: TGTGCCAGTAGTCCCTACCTGGGACAGGGGGCTTACGAGCAGTACTTC.